These 3 T cell receptor beta chains were all obtained from the same sample, sequenced in a study of blood T cell repertoires in COVID-19. The table came from immunoSEQ multiplex PCR; TCRdb's copy has only in-frame clones and leaves some out. The sample contains some 65,000 clones, 74% of which appear only once. The sequencing sample was made of peripheral blood. The receptors were gathered from a woman of 80 years or more with acute or convalescent COVID-19.

Comments on this clone: Distinct nucleotide sequences in the sample also encode this CDR3. The V gene is TRBV28, the J gene TRBJ2-2; no clear D gene. Trimming left V 4 bases short and J 4 bases short, with 7 bases between. Germline V gives CDR1 MDHEN, CDR2 SYDVKM. The CDR3 loop spans 13 amino acids. The CDR3 region is CASSSPGTGELFF. CDR3 nucleotides: TGTGCCAGCAGTTCCCCCGGCACCGGGGAGCTGTTTTTT.

This chain joins TRBV5-1 and TRBJ1-2; TRBD1 matches at 8 bases. Germline V CDR1 and CDR2: SGHRS, YFSETQ. V shed 3 bases and J 8 bases; nucleotides not matched to a gene: 9. This CDR3 has 14 residues. The CDR3 spells CASSSDRGSGGYTF. The CDR3 DNA follows: TGCGCCAGCAGCTCCGACAGGGGCTCGGGAGGCTACACCTTC.

The chain has TRBV7-2 and TRBJ1-5; D is uncertain. Trimming shortened V by 5 bases and J by 5 bases, and 13 bases separated the two germline ends. The CDR3 contains 14 residues. Germline V gene lookup returns CDR1 SGHTA and CDR2 FQGNSA. The CDR3 reads CASSPALSDQPQHF. The CDR3 DNA reads as TGTGCCAGCAGCCCTGCCCTCAGTGATCAGCCCCAGCATTTT.